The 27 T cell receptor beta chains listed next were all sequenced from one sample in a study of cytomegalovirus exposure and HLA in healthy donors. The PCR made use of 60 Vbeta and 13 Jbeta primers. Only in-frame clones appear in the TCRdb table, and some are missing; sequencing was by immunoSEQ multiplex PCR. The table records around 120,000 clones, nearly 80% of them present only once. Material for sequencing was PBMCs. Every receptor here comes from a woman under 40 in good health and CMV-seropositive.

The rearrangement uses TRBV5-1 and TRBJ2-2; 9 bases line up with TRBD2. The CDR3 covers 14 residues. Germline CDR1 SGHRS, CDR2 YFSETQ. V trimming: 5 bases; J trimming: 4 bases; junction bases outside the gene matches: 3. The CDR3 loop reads CASRRLAATGELFF. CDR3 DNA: TGCGCCAGCAGACGACTAGCGGCCACCGGGGAGCTGTTTTTT.

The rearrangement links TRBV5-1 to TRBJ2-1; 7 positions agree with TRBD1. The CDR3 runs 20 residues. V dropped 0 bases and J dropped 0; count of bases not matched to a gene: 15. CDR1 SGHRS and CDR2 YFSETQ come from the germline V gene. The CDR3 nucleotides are TGCGCCAGCAGCTTGGCCACAGGGGCGAGATCCTTGGGCTCCTACAATGAGCAGTTCTTC. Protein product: CASSLATGARSLGSYNEQFF.

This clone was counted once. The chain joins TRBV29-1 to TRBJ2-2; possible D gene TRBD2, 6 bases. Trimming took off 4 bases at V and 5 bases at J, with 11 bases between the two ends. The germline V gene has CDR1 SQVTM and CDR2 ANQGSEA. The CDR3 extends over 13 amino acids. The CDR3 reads CSVALGGTGELFF. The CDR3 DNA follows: TGCAGCGTTGCACTGGGGGGAACCGGGGAGCTGTTTTTT.

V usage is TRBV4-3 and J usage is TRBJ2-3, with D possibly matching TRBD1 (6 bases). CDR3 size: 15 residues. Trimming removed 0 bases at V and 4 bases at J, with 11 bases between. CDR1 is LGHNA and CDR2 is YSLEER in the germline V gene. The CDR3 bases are TGCGCCAGCAGCCAAGATCCCCAGGGGCCAGATACGCAGTATTTT. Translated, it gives CASSQDPQGPDTQYF.

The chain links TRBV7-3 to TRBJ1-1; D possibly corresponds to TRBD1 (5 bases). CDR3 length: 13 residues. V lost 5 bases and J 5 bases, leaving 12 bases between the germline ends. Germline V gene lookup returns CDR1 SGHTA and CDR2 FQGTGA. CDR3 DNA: TGTGCCAGCAGCCCCGCAGGGAGGACTGAAGCTTTCTTT. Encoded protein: CASSPAGRTEAFF. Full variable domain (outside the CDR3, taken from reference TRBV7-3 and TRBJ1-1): GAGVSQTPSNKVTEKGKYVELRCDPISGHTALYWYRQSLGQGPEFLIYFQGTGAADDSGLPNDRFFAVRPEGSVSTLKIQRTERGDSAVYLCASSPAGRTEAFFGQGTRLTVV.

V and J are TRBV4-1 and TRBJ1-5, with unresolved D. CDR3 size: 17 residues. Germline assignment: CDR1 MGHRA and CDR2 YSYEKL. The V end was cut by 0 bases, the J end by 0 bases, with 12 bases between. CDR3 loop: CASSQDLKKNSNQPQHF. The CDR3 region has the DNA TGCGCCAGCAGCCAAGACCTAAAAAAGAATAGCAATCAGCCCCAGCATTTT.

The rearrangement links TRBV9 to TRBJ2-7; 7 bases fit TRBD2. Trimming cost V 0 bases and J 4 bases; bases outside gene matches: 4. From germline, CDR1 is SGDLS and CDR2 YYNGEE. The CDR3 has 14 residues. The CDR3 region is CASSVEGGGYEQYF. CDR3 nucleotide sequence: TGTGCCAGCAGCGTAGAGGGCGGGGGTTACGAGCAGTACTTC.

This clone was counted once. Here the CDR3 DNA reads TGTGCCACCAGCCATTCCGGGGGAAACACCATATATTTT. It specifies CATSHSGGNTIYF. This sequence joins TRBV15 and TRBJ1-3; D not resolved. V was cut by 5 bases and J by 4 bases, with 9 bases left in between. Germline CDR1 and CDR2: LNHNV and YYDKDF (reference sequence). CDR3 length: 13 amino acids.

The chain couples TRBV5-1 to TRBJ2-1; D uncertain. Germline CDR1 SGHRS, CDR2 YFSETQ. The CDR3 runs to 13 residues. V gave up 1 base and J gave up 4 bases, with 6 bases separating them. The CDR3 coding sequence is TGCGCCAGCAGCTTGTTCTCTTACAATGAGCAGTTCTTC. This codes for CASSLFSYNEQFF.

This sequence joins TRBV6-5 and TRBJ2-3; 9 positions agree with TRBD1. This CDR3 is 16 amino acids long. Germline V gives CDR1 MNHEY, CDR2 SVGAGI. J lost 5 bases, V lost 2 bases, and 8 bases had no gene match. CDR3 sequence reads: CASSYGGQGLGDTQYF. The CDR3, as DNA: TGTGCCAGCAGTTACGGGGGACAGGGACTTGGAGATACGCAGTATTTT.

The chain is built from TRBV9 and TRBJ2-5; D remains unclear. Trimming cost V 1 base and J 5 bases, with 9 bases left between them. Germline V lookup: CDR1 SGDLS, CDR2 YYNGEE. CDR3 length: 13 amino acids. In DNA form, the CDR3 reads TGTGCCAGCAGCGTACAAGCGTTCGAGACCCAGTACTTC. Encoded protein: CASSVQAFETQYF.

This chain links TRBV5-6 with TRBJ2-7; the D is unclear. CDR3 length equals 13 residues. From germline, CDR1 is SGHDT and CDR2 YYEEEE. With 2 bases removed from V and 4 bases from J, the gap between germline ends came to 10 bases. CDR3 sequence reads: CASSFGQVYEQYF. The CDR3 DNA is TGTGCCAGCAGCTTTGGGCAGGTATACGAGCAGTACTTC. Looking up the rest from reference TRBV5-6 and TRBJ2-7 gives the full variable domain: DAGVTQSPTHLIKTRGQQVTLRCSPKSGHDTVSWYQQALGQGPQFIFQYYEEEERQRGNFPDRFSGHQFPNYSSELNVNALLLGDSALYLCASSFGQVYEQYFGPGTRLTVT.

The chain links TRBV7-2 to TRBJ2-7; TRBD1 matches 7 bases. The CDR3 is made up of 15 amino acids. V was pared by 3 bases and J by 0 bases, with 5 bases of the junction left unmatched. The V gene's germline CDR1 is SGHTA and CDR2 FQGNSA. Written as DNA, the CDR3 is TGTGCCAGCAGCTTTTCCGGGACAGACTCCTACGAGCAGTACTTC. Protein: CASSFSGTDSYEQYF. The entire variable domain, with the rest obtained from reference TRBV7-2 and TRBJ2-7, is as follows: GAGVSQSPSNKVTEKGKDVELRCDPISGHTALYWYRQSLGQGLEFLIYFQGNSAPDKSGLPSDRFSAERTGGSVSTLTIQRTQQEDSAVYLCASSFSGTDSYEQYFGPGTRLTVT.

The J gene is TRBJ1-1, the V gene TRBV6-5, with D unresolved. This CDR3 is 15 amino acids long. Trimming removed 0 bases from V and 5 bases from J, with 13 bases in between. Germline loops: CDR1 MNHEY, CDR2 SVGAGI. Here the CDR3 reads CASSYSFDSGTEAFF. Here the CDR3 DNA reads TGTGCCAGCAGTTACTCCTTTGACTCGGGGACTGAAGCTTTCTTT.

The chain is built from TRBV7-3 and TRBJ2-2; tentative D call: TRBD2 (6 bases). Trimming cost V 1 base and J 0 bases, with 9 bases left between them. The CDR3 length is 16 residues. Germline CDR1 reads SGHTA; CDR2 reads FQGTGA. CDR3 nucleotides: TGTGCCAGCAGCTTAATGGGGGGTGCGAACACCGGGGAGCTGTTTTTT. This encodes CASSLMGGANTGELFF.

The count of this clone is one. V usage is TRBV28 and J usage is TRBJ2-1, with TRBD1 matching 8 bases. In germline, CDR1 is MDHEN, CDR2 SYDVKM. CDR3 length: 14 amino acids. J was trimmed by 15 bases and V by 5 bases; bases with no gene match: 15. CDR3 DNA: TGTGCCAGCAGTCCCCAGACAGGGGTATCGATGTGGTTCTTC. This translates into CASSPQTGVSMWFF.

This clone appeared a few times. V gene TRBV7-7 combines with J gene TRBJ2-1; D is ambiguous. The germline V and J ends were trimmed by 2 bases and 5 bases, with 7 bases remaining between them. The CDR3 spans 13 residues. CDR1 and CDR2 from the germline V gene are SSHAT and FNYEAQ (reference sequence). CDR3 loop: CASSLNRDNEQFF. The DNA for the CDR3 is TGTGCCAGCAGCTTAAACCGAGACAATGAGCAGTTCTTC. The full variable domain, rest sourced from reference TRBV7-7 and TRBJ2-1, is GAGVSQSPRYKVTKRGQDVTLRCDPISSHATLYWYQQALGQGPEFLTYFNYEAQPDKSGLPSDRFSAERPEGSISTLTIQRTEQRDSAMYRCASSLNRDNEQFFGPGTRLTVL.

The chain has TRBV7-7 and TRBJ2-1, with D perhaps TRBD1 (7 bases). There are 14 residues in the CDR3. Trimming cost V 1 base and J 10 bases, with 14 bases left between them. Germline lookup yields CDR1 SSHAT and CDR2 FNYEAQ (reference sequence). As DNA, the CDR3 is TGTGCCAGCAGCTTAGTGGAGGGGGCTAACGAGCAGTTCTTC. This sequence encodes CASSLVEGANEQFF.

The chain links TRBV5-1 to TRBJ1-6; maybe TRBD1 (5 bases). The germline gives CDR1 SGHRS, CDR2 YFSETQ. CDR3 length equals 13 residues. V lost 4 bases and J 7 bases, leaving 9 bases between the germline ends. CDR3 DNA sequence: TGCGCCAGCAGCGTTGGACAAAATTCACCCCTCCACTTT. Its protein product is CASSVGQNSPLHF.

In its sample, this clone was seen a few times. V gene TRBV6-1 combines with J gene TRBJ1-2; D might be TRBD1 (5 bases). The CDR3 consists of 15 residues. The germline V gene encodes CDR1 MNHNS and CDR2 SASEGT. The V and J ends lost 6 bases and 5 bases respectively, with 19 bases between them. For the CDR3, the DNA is TGTGCCAGCAGGAGCAGGGTAACCCGGGAGTATGGCTACACCTTC. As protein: CASRSRVTREYGYTF.

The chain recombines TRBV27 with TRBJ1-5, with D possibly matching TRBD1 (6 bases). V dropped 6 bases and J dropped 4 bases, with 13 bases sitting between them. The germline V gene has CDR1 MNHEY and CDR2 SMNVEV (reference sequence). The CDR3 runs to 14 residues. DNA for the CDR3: TGTGCCAGCAGCAAGAAGACAGGTAATCAGCCCCAGCATTTT. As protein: CASSKKTGNQPQHF.

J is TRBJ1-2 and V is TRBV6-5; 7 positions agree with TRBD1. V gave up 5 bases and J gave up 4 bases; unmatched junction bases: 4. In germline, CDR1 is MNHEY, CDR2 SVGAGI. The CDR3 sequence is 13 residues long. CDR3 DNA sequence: TGTGCCAGCAGTCGGGGACAGCTCTATGGCTACACCTTC. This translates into CASSRGQLYGYTF.

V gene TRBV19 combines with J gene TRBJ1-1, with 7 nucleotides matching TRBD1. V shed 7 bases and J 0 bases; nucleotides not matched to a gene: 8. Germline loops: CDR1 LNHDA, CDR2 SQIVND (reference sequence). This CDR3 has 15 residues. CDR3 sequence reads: CASKGAGAMNTEAFF. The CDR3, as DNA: TGTGCCAGTAAGGGGGCAGGGGCCATGAACACTGAAGCTTTCTTT.

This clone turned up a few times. CDR3 DNA sequence: TGTGCCAGCAGCTTAGGACTAGCGGCACAAGAGACCCAGTACTTC. Its protein is CASSLGLAAQETQYF. The chain combines TRBV7-8 with TRBJ2-5; the match to TRBD2 covers 9 bases. The CDR3 is 15 residues long. The junction had 2 bases not matched to a gene; V was cut back by 1 base and J by 2 bases. Germline V gene data show CDR1 as SGHVS and CDR2 as FQNEAQ.

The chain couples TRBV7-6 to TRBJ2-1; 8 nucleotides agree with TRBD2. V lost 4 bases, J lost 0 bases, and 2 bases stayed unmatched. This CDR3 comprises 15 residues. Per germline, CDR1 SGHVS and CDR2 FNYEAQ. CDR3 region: CASSSGTSSYNEQFF. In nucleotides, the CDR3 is TGTGCCAGCAGCTCAGGGACTAGCTCCTACAATGAGCAGTTCTTC.

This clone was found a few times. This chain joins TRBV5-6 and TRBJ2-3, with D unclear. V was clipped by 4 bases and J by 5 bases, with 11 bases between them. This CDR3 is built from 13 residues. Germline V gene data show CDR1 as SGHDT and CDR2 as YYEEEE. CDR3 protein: CASSPSMQDTQYF. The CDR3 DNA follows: TGTGCCAGCAGCCCCAGTATGCAAGATACGCAGTATTTT.

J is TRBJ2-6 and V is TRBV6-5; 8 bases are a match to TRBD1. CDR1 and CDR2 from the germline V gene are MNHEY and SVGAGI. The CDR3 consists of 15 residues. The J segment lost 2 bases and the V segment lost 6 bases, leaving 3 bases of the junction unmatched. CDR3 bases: TGTGCCAGCAGACTACAGGGGGCTGGGGCCAACGTCCTGACTTTC. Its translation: CASRLQGAGANVLTF.